These 4 T cell receptor beta chains were sequenced from one sample in a study of CD8+CD57+ T cells in acquired aplastic anemia. An expansion of CD8+CD57+ cells by flow cytometry had been shown in patients chosen for sequencing. Genomic DNA templated the TCR beta VDJ and CDR3 profiling. In TCRdb, the reads were re-called with MiXCR into one record per CDR3 protein. This table has 210,000 or so distinct CDR3 sequences, under 50% appearing once. Sample: sorted CD4+, CD8+, or CD8+CD57+ T cells (not recorded which) from PBMCs. Every receptor here comes from a human donor with aplastic anemia.

This clonotype was observed at least ten times. The chain uses TRBV20-1 and TRBJ2-5; D remains ambiguous. V shed 3 bases and J shed 2 bases, with 10 bases lying between them. The CDR3 spans 13 residues. CDR1 and CDR2 from the germline V gene are DFQATT and SNEGSKA (reference sequence). CDR3 region: CSASWASQETQYF. CDR3 nucleotide sequence: TGCAGTGCTAGTTGGGCTTCTCAAGAGACCCAGTACTTC.

About this clonotype itself: At one of its ends the junction is not consistent with the germline gene, which may arise from a read error. This chain connects TRBV10-1 to TRBJ2-1, with 14 bases lining up with TRBD2. This CDR3 region has 15 residues. Looked up from germline, CDR1 is WNHNN and CDR2 is SYGVQD (reference sequence). CDR3 coding DNA: TGTGCCAGCAGCTTGACTAGCGGGGGGGCCCTAGAGCAGTTCTTC. Translating it yields CASSLTSGGALEQFF.

The chain carries TRBV12-5 and TRBJ2-5; 9 nucleotides align to TRBD2. This CDR3 spans 15 amino acids. The germline V gene has CDR1 LGHNT and CDR2 FRNRAP. CDR3 protein: CASSTTSGTQKTQYF. CDR3 nucleotide sequence: TGTGCCAGCAGTACGACTAGCGGAACGCAGAAGACCCAGTACTTC.

This clonotype was seen a single time. The chain combines TRBV11-2 with TRBJ2-7; 13 bases are shared with TRBD2. V lost 5 bases and J lost 1; bases outside the gene matches: 8. The germline V gene encodes CDR1 SGHAT and CDR2 FQNNGV. The CDR3 extends over 17 amino acids. The CDR3 coding sequence is TGTGCCAGCAGCCGGGAGACTAGCGGGGGGCTTTCCTACGAGCAGTACTTC. Its translation: CASSRETSGGLSYEQYF. The full variable domain, with the rest looked up from reference TRBV11-2 and TRBJ2-7, is EAGVAQSPRYKIIEKRQSVAFWCNPISGHATLYWYQQILGQGPKLLIQFQNNGVVDDSQLPKDRFSAERLKGVDSTLKIQPAKLEDSAVYLCASSRETSGGLSYEQYFGPGTRLTVT.